Included here is one T cell receptor (beta chain) sequence, with context. Antigen: not known. The data belong to a study of graft-versus-host responses after intestinal transplantation. The wider study: Uniformly, recipients were administered anti-thymocyte globulin induction with subsequent tacrolimus and steroids for three to four years.

The table came from immunoSEQ multiplex PCR; TCRdb's copy has only in-frame clones and leaves some out. The sample has approximately 82,000 clones, 91% seen once. V was pared by 2 bases and J by 3 bases, with 4 bases of the junction left unmatched. This CDR3 comprises 15 residues. Germline V lookup: CDR1 SGHTA, CDR2 FQGNSA. Study results and limitations: Early after transplant, HvG declines were associated with peak levels of circulating GvH clones. Researchers found GvH clones in recipient marrow, and some showed up first in ileum or blood.

V gene TRBV7-2 combines with J gene TRBJ2-7; TRBD2 matches 10 bases. This clonotype was obtained from a human donor who received an intestinal transplant. The sequences come from unstimulated CD4+ T cells sorted from spleen or lymph node cells, collected before intestinal transplant. The DNA of the CDR3 is TGTGCCAGCAGCTTACAAAGCGGGGGGGTCTACGAGCAGTACTTC. This encodes CASSLQSGGVYEQYF. Combining the CDR3 with reference TRBV7-2 and TRBJ2-7 gives the whole variable domain GAGVSQSPSNKVTEKGKDVELRCDPISGHTALYWYRQSLGQGLEFLIYFQGNSAPDKSGLPSDRFSAERTGGSVSTLTIQRTQQEDSAVYLCASSLQSGGVYEQYFGPGTRLTVT.